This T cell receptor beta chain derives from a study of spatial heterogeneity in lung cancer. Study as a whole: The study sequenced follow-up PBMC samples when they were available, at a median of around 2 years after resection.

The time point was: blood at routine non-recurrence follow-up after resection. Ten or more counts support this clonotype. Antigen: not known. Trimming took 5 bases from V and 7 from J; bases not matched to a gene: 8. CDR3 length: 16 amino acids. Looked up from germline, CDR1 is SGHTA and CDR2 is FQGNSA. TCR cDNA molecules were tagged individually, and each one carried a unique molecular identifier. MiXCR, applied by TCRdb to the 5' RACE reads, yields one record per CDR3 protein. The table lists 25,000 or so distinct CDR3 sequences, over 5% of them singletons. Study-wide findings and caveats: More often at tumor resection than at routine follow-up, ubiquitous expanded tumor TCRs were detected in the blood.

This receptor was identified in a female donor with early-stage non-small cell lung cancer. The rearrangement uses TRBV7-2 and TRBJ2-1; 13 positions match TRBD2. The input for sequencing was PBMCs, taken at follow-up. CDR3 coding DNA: TGTGCCAGCAGCGAGACTAGCGGGGGGCCTTGGAATGAGCAGTTCTTC. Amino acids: CASSETSGGPWNEQFF.